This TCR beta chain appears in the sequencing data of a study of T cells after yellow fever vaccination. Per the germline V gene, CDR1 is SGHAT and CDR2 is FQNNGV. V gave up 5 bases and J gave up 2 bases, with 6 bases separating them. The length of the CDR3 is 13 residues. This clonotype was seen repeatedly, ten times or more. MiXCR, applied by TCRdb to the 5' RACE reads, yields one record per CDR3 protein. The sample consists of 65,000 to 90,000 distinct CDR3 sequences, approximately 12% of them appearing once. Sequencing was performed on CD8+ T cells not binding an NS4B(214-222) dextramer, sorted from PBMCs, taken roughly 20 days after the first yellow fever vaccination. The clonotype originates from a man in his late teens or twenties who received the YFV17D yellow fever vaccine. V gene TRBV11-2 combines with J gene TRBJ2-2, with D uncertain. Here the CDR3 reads CASSRSNTGELFF. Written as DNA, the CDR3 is TGTGCCAGCAGCCGTAGCAACACCGGGGAGCTGTTTTTT.